Here is one TCR beta chain with its context. Its target is not known. The V end lost 3 bases, the J end lost 1 base, and 10 bases lay between the germline ends. CDR1 is SQVTM and CDR2 is ANQGSEA in the germline V gene. CDR3 length equals 13 residues. Repertoires were generated with immunoSEQ multiplex PCR, while TCRdb's copy carries only in-frame clones and drops some. The sample lists about 50,000 clones; 85% to 90% were seen once. The data are from a study of PD-1 blockade in classical Hodgkin lymphoma. Study results and caveats: Why repertoires differed is undefined; disease activity or prior therapy possibly contributed.

Specified time point: cycle 4 day 1 (C4D1), after around six weeks of nivolumab. Every patient had relapsed following autologous stem cell transplantation, and cohorts differed in brentuximab vedotin exposure. The sequences come from peripheral blood mononuclear cells (PBMCs), collected before the fourth cycle of nivolumab. The chain is built from TRBV29-1 and TRBJ2-7; D unclear. This receptor was obtained from a human donor with classical Hodgkin lymphoma. CDR3 protein: CSVERLDSYEQYF. The CDR3 DNA reads as TGCAGCGTTGAGCGGCTCGATTCCTACGAGCAGTACTTC.